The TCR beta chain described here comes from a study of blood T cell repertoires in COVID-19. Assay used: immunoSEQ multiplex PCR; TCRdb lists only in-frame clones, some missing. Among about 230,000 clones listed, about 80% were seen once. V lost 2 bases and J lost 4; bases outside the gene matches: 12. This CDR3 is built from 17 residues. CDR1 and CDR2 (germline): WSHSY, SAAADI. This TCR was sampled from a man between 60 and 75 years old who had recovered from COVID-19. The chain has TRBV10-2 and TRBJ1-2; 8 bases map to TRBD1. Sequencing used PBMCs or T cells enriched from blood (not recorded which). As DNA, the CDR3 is TGCGCCAGCAGTGAGACGACCCCAACAGGGGGTTCCTATGGCTACACCTTC. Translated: CASSETTPTGGSYGYTF.